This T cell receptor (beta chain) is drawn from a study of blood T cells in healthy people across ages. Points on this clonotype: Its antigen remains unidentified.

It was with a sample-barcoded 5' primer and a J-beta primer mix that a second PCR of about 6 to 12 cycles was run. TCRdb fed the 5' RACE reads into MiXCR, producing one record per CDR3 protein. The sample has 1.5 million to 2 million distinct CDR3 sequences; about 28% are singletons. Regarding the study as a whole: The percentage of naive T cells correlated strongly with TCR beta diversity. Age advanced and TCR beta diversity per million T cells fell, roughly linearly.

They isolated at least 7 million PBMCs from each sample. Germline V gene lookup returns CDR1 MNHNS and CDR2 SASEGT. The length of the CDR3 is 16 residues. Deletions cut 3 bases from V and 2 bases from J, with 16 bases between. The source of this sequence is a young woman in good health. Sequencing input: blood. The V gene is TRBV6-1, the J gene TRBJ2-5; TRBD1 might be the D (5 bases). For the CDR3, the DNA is TGTGCCAGCAGTGAGTCCTCTGGGGCTGCTCAAGAGACCCAGTACTTC. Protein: CASSESSGAAQETQYF.